This note documents a single TCR beta chain sequence. Its antigen remains unidentified. Within one base of it there is no much larger clone, and no base qualities were kept. Sequencing used an Illumina HiSeq 2500. Quantitative 5'-RACE with molecular barcodes was the method used to prepare the TCR beta libraries. On the authors' methods: A new computational method based on a probabilistic model of VDJ rearrangement was used to identify disease-linked TCR variants. TCRdb reworked the public reads: Q25 trimming with fastp, MiXCR clone assembly, productive beta chains retained. Rows are unified per CDR3 protein, each entry keeping the most common DNA and genes. Here the V and J calls rest on TCRdb's processing, not on the authors' analysis. This sample is represented by some 39,000 distinct CDR3 sequences; 11% of them were singletons. Of the sample, 20% falls within the top ten clones. The data are from a study of CD8 T cells in ankylosing spondylitis (dated 2017 in TCRdb). With respect to the entire study: The study profiled T cell receptor beta repertoires in healthy donors and ankylosing spondylitis patients to find disease-linked TCR variants. Samples of peripheral blood were taken, and for ankylosing spondylitis patients, synovial fluid was collected as well. The full study cohort was made up of under 30 ankylosing spondylitis patients and more than 90 healthy donors. What the authors observed across the whole study: The disease-linked clones were reported to be significantly enriched in matched synovial fluid samples from ankylosing spondylitis patients. Blood from ankylosing spondylitis patients appeared to be characterized by a TCR beta motif composed of about eight highly homologous amino acid variants. In peripheral blood, the disease-linked clones were found at relatively low frequencies and had a CD8+ phenotype. Some of the motif variants had been reported before in the synovial fluid and blood of reactive arthritis patients, a finding that suggests common disease-initiation mechanisms.

Per the germline V gene, ENHRY is the CDR1 and SYGVKD is the CDR2. There are 15 amino acids in the CDR3, from cysteine to phenylalanine inclusive. The CDR3 DNA has 45 bases and is translated from base 1. Trimming removed 6 bases from V and 3 bases from J, leaving 16 bases between the germline ends. For each ankylosing spondylitis patient, the synovial fluid sample was matched to a blood sample from that same patient. The V and J segments used are TRBV10-3 and TRBJ2-3; the D gene is possibly TRBD1 or TRBD2, with 5 bases matching each. Sequencing was carried out using synovial fluid, either unsorted or a sorted T cell fraction (not recorded which). This receptor was obtained from a male donor with ankylosing spondylitis. The DNA reads TGTGCCATCAGAGCAGGGAATCGGGAAACAGATACGCAGTATTTT. It translates to CAIRAGNRETDTQYF.